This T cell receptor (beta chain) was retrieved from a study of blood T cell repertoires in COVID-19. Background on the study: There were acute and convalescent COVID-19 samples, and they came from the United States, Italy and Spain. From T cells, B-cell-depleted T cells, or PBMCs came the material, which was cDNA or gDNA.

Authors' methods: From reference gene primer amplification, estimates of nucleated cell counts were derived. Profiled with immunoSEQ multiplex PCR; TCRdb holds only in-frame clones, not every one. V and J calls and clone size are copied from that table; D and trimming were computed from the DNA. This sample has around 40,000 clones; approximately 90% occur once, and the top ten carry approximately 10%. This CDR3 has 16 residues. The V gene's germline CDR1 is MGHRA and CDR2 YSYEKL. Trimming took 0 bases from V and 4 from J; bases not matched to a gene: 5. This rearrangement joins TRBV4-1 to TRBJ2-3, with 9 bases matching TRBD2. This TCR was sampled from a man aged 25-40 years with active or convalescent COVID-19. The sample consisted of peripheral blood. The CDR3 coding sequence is TGCGCCAGCAGCCAAGATCAAATAGCGGGAGCAGATACGCAGTATTTT. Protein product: CASSQDQIAGADTQYF.